This entry concerns a single T cell receptor beta chain. These data come from a study of blood T cell repertoires in COVID-19. Study background: From T cells, B-cell-depleted T cells, or PBMCs came the material, which was cDNA or gDNA.

Some clones are missing from TCRdb's copy, which holds only in-frame ones; the method was immunoSEQ multiplex PCR. The table records a few hundred thousand clones, 87% of them present only once. V gave up 4 bases and J gave up 2 bases, with 12 bases separating them. This CDR3 has 14 residues. From germline, CDR1 is SGHTA and CDR2 FQGNSA. V gene TRBV7-2 combines with J gene TRBJ2-7; weak D call: TRBD1 (6 bases). This sequence originates from a young woman who had recovered from COVID-19. The specimen was PBMCs or T cells enriched from blood (not recorded which). CDR3 nucleotides: TGTGCCAGCAGCTACAGGGTAGCCCCCTACGAGCAGTACTTC. Protein product: CASSYRVAPYEQYF.